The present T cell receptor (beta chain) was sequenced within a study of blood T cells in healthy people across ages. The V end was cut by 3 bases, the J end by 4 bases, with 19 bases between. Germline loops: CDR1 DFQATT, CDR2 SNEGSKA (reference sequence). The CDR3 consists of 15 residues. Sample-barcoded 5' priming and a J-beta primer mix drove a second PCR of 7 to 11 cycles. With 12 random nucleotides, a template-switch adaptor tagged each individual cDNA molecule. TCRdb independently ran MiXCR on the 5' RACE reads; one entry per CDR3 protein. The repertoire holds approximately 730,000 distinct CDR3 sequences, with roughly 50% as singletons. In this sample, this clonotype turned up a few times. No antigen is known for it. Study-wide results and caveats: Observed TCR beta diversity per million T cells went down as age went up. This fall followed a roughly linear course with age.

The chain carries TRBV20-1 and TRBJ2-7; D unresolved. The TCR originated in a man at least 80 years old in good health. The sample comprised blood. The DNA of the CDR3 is TGCAGTGCTAGCCCCTTGGCTATTGCTAAGTACGAGCAGTACTTC. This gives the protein CSASPLAIAKYEQYF.